This TCR beta chain was found in a study of cytomegalovirus exposure and HLA in healthy donors (dated by TCRdb to 2016 to 2017). Some background on the complete study: In an earlier analysis of approximately 640 of the donors, 276 Gb of sequence data and 117 million unique TCR beta sequences from about 190 million T cells were reported. Because of strong linkage in the cohort, five DR-DQ haplotypes were treated as single units for association and clustering. Donor age, sex, ethnicity and CMV serostatus were compiled alongside the repertoire data. Of the 300 to 500 genotyped donors, approximately 80% were placed in the genetic ancestry cluster associated with self-reported Caucasian donors. The study was designed to test whether signatures of past pathogen exposure could be identified by cataloging public T cell receptors. To predict cytomegalovirus infection status, the study brought together high-throughput TCR immunosequencing, statistical association of individual TCRs with disease status, and machine learning. HLA typing included class I and class II loci at four-digit resolution. A later analysis re-examined previously published TCR beta repertoires from roughly 650 donors and added high-resolution HLA genotyping to investigate patterns of TCR occurrence. An earlier analysis of some 500 of the donors applied high-throughput TCR beta sequencing to assess whether each TCR beta V gene segment acted as functional or pseudogenic. Along with the approximately 670-subject first cohort, a separate validation cohort of 120 different subjects was used. An early release that covered more than 550 HLA-typed donors contained approximately 300 gigabases of sequencing data and tens of millions of unique TCR sequences. Across some 400 genotyped donors of the cohort, an average of roughly 230,000 unique TCR beta nucleotide sequences per donor were sequenced, and roughly 17% of those sequences were non-productive. In the later analysis, no new phenotypic data were used to find candidate immune exposures; instead, reliance was placed on TCR beta sequences and their occurrence across donors. In a later genetic analysis, genome-wide SNP genotypes for 398 of the 666 donors were used, and that subset was treated as a discovery cohort. Every discovery cohort repertoire had been produced on one sequencing platform. Typing coverage differed by locus: A, B, C, DRB1 and DQB1 were typed in roughly 620-640 donors, DQA1 in about 560, DPA1 in approximately 610, and DPB1 in 400 to 490. Using immunosequencing, the study profiled T cell repertoires from 550 to 750 subjects and related those repertoires to cytomegalovirus serostatus.

Library preparation used the immunoSEQ multiplex PCR assay. The multiplex PCR relied on a mix of 60 forward primers for TCR Vbeta segments and 13 reverse primers for TCR Jbeta segments. The CDR3 region of rearranged TCR beta genes was amplified from genomic DNA by a multiplex PCR assay. Amplified TCR beta libraries were sequenced as 87-base-pair reads on the Illumina HiSeq System. Per the source publication's procedure: A later analysis tallied approximately 87 million unique TCR beta chains across the roughly 610 repertoires, and roughly 11 million of those chains were shared by two or more donors. Raw reads were error-corrected and collapsed into unique sequences with a nearest-neighbor algorithm that merged closely related sequences to remove PCR and sequencing errors. To assign V, D and J gene segments, CDR3 sequences were aligned to IMGT reference sequences. For a sequence to be retained, at least a six-nucleotide match to both a V gene segment and a J gene segment was required. Rearrangements were called productive when the CDR3 lacked stop codons and stayed in frame with V and J; all others were non-productive. Following IMGT convention, CDR3 was defined as the stretch from the second conserved V-encoded cysteine up to the conserved J-encoded phenylalanine. In an earlier analysis of 550 to 650 of the donors, sequences lacking an unambiguous match to a single V gene segment were excluded. An earlier analysis of 587 of the donors classified V segments as functional when productive rearrangements were above 56.7% and as segregating when the standard deviation between donors was above 5%. To diagnose cytomegalovirus status from the catalog of TCR beta chain sequences, a statistical classification framework was built. In a later analysis, TCR nucleotide sequences were compared against IMGT/GENE-DB human TR gene sequences so that V and J genes could be assigned. In a later analysis, CDR3 sequences and most-parsimonious VDJ recombination scenarios were assigned using the TCRdist pipeline. In a later analysis, each TCR beta chain was defined by its CDR3 amino acid sequence together with its V-gene family, and reads lacking a unique V-gene family were excluded. In a later analysis, 500 to 700 highly shared, low-generation-probability nucleotide sequences were removed to address suspected cross-contamination and a sequencing artifact. A later analysis calculated a clonal expansion index for each public chain from normalized within-repertoire ranks of inferred template counts. A later analysis computed generation probabilities with a VDJ recombination model fitted to out-of-frame rearrangements, and checked the results against IGoR. In a later analysis, TCR-TCR, TCR-HLA and TCR-CMV co-occurrence was scored with hypergeometric tests, and a repertoire-size bias correction was applied to TCR pairs. False discovery rates were estimated in a later analysis by permuting HLA or CMV assignments 20 times. A later analysis grouped co-occurring TCRs with DBSCAN, adding TCRdist sequence similarity when clustering within HLA-allele-positive subsets. Repertoires with fewer than 30,000 or more than 120,000 public chains were left out of co-occurrence clustering, as were five repertoires with anomalous nucleotide sharing. As stored in TCRdb, this immuneACCESS dataset retains in-frame rearrangements with V and J assigned. A fraction of the clones does not appear; measured against another copy, unresolved V genes explain less than half of the discrepancy, and the remainder lacks a known reason. V, J and clone size derive from that table, while D and trimming were established from the DNA sequence. For this sample there are approximately 180,000 clones; around 79% appear just once. The ten most abundant clones make up more than 1.5% of the sample.

On this clone itself: Its antigen target is currently unknown. Within one base of it there is no much larger clone, and no base qualities were kept.

The cohort comprised 710 or so healthy bone marrow donors. At the time of sampling, every cohort member was nominally healthy, though immune exposures that went unrecorded were likely present. The donor tested CMV seronegative, placing the donor among the roughly 350 seronegative members of the cohort. A peripheral blood sample was collected from each donor, and TCR beta sequencing was performed on peripheral blood mononuclear cells. The Qiagen DNeasy Blood Extraction Kit was used to extract genomic DNA from the blood cell samples. Paper-wide results and their limitations: A later analysis reported that several top co-occurrence clusters appeared linked to parvovirus B19, influenza, CMV and Epstein-Barr virus. Linkage disequilibrium might explain the correlated functional status among segregating V segments, but an unknown experimental factor could not be excluded. In a later analysis, most CMV-associated TCR beta chains were found to appear HLA-restricted, with HLA associations seemingly driven largely by CMV exposure. In a later analysis, HLA-associated TCR beta chains showed more clonal expansion and lower generation probabilities than non-associated chains that were equally common. In a later analysis, the rate of TCR association differed among HLA loci, with DRB1 alleles having the most associated TCRs and HLA-C alleles having the fewest. Some IMGT-functional V segments, including TRBV6-2 and TRBV6-3, could not be distinguished by the 87-base-pair reads and were therefore excluded. The earlier analysis of about 600 of the donors excluded 15 to 20 rarely observed V segments, including chromosome 9 orphons, because counts were too low. When HLA alleles, especially DR and DQ, strongly co-occurred, TCR associations were difficult to assign to individual alleles. Most TCR sequences were seen in very few donors, while some public TCRs were found in many individuals. An association between a missense DCLRE1C variant and V-gene and J-gene trimming of TCR beta chains was found in a later genetic analysis and replicated in an independent cohort. Because some donors lacked HLA typing at each locus, the association tests relied only on the typed subset. The study listed approximately 160 TCR beta chains as associated with cytomegalovirus. A cluster of highly shared sequence variants was judged likely to be a technical artifact of the sequencing pipeline. Three of the identified cytomegalovirus-associated TCR beta chains were confirmed in vitro to be specific for cytomegalovirus antigens. According to the authors, the approach could potentially be generalized to other disease states and immunological phenotypes. In an earlier analysis of about 600 of the donors, most TCR beta V segments appeared in productive rearrangements about 87% or about 30% of the time, broadly matching IMGT annotations. The only immune exposure information available for the cohort was CMV serostatus. Sequencing depth was assumed to be roughly uniform across donors in the presence/absence analyses, though that assumption may not hold. Compared with the approximately 670-donor mean, donors in an Asian-associated ancestry cluster had fewer N-insertions in productive TCRs, according to a later genetic analysis. The cohort was sequenced for TCR beta chains only, and without alpha or paired-chain data the features that could be detected were limited. A further reported finding was that TCR beta sequences accurately predicted the HLA-A and HLA-B alleles for most subjects in the first cohort. A later analysis associated 16,951 TCR beta sequences with specific HLA alleles at a false discovery rate of 0.05. The classifier was reported to diagnose cytomegalovirus status with high specificity and sensitivity in both the original and validation cohorts.

The CDR3 covers 16 residues, taking in both the cysteine and the phenylalanine. Just CDR3 DNA is preserved here, 48 bases in frame from base 1. Compared with germline, V lacks 5 bases and J lacks 7 bases; bases without a gene match: 12. CDR1 and CDR2 are drawn from the germline V gene (reference sequence): LNHDA, SQIVND. The TCR sequence derives from a woman between 50 and 59 years old in good health and CMV-seronegative. Rearrangement joined TRBV19 to TRBJ2-2; 8 bases in the middle match TRBD1. Material: PBMCs. Read as DNA, the sequence is TGTGCCAGTAGTCTGCGGACCACAGGGGGAGGCGGGGAGCTGTTTTTT. This encodes CASSLRTTGGGGELFF.